The 14 T cell receptor beta chains reported below all come from one sample, sequenced in a study of CD8 T cells in ankylosing spondylitis. Regarding the study as a whole: A motif in TCR beta, a set of under ten highly homologous variants, appeared characteristic of ankylosing spondylitis blood.

TCRdb reprocessed the 5' RACE reads via MiXCR and lists one record per CDR3 protein. The sample has fewer than 550,000 distinct CDR3 sequences; 5.3% are singletons. For these receptors, no antigen is known. Sequencing was carried out using blood, either unsorted or a sorted T cell fraction (not recorded which). These receptors were collected from a male donor with ankylosing spondylitis.

This clonotype was observed many times. The chain combines TRBV5-6 with TRBJ1-3; a weak D match, TRBD1 (6 bases). The CDR3 has 15 residues. Germline values: CDR1 SGHDT, CDR2 YYEEEE. V lost 0 bases and J 8 bases, leaving 15 bases between the germline ends. The CDR3 coding sequence is TGTGCCAGCAGCTTGGTCGCAGGGGAAGGAGACACCATATATTTT. Translated: CASSLVAGEGDTIYF. Looking up the rest from reference TRBV5-6 and TRBJ1-3 gives the full variable domain: DAGVTQSPTHLIKTRGQQVTLRCSPKSGHDTVSWYQQALGQGPQFIFQYYEEEERQRGNFPDRFSGHQFPNYSSELNVNALLLGDSALYLCASSLVAGEGDTIYFGEGSWLTVV.

This clonotype occurred many times. The V call is TRBV20-1, the J call TRBJ2-2; D gene unclear. The CDR3 extends over 14 amino acids. CDR1 is DFQATT, CDR2 SNEGSKA, per germline (reference sequence). The V end lost 3 bases, the J end lost 1 base, and 9 bases lay between the germline ends. CDR3 amino acids: CSASTSKNTGELFF. The CDR3 DNA is TGCAGTGCTAGCACATCCAAGAACACCGGGGAGCTGTTTTTT.

The chain links TRBV20-1 to TRBJ2-5; D could derive from TRBD1 or TRBD2 (5 bases each). Germline lookup yields CDR1 DFQATT and CDR2 SNEGSKA (reference sequence). Trimming cost V 3 bases and J 5 bases, with 16 bases left between them. The CDR3 is 14 amino acids. CDR3 protein: CSASLGPELETQYF. The CDR3 nucleotides are TGCAGTGCTAGTTTGGGACCCGAATTGGAGACCCAGTACTTC.

This clonotype occurred many times. This chain links TRBV3-1 with TRBJ1-1; no clear D. CDR1 LGHDT and CDR2 YNNKEL come from the germline V gene (reference sequence). The germline V and J ends were trimmed by 1 base and 1 base, with 13 bases remaining between them. The CDR3 is made up of 16 amino acids. Written as DNA, the CDR3 is TGTGCCAGCAGCCAAGGGTCCCGGACGGGGAACACTGAAGCTTTCTTT. It yields the protein CASSQGSRTGNTEAFF.

The table lists this clonotype with many counts. The chain employs TRBV20-1 and TRBJ1-6; no clear D. V was shortened by 1 base and J by 9 bases, with 7 bases between the two germline ends. The germline gives CDR1 DFQATT, CDR2 SNEGSKA (reference sequence). The CDR3 extends over 12 amino acids. The CDR3: CSARGPGSPLHF. For the CDR3, the DNA is TGCAGTGCTAGAGGCCCTGGTTCACCCCTCCACTTT.

Points on this clonotype: The junction differs from germline at one of its ends, possibly a read error. The chain combines TRBV5-5 with TRBJ2-7; D unclear. Germline CDR1 reads SGHKS; CDR2 reads YYEKEE (reference sequence). CDR3 length: 13 amino acids. The CDR3 coding sequence is TGTGCCTGCAGCTGGACGGATACCTACGAGCAGTACTTC. As protein: CACSWTDTYEQYF.

As to this clonotype: A much larger clone lies one base from this, so it may be a read error. The V and J genes are TRBV24-1 and TRBJ2-1, with 11 nucleotides matching TRBD2. There are 16 residues in the CDR3. Germline CDR1 is KGHDR and CDR2 is SFDVKD. The CDR3 region is CPTSEPTSGGYNEQFF. In DNA, the CDR3 is TGTCCCACCAGTGAACCTACTAGCGGGGGATACAATGAGCAGTTCTTC.

This clonotype was seen repeatedly, ten times or more. J is TRBJ1-2 and V is TRBV5-1; 8 positions agree with TRBD1. V lost 0 bases, J lost 9 bases, and 7 bases stayed unmatched. The CDR3 covers 14 residues. The V gene's germline CDR1 is SGHRS and CDR2 YFSETQ. CDR3 nucleotide sequence: TGCGCCAGCAGCTTGGCCTGGCAGGGGGCAAGCTACACCTTC. Translated: CASSLAWQGASYTF.

There are many counts of this clonotype. The chain employs TRBV28 and TRBJ2-3; 8 bases align to TRBD1. Germline loops: CDR1 MDHEN, CDR2 SYDVKM. The CDR3 loop spans 17 amino acids. Germline trimming cut 1 base from V and 5 bases from J; bases unmatched to any gene: 11. CDR3 residues: CASSLSVADREEDTQYF. Here the CDR3 DNA reads TGTGCCAGCAGTTTATCGGTGGCGGACAGGGAGGAAGATACGCAGTATTTT.

This clonotype came up many times. The CDR3 sequence is CASSAYNEQFF. The CDR3 DNA follows: TGTGCCAGCAGCGCTTACAATGAGCAGTTCTTC. V and J are TRBV12-3 or TRBV12-4 and TRBJ2-1; no clear D. CDR3 size: 11 residues. The V and J ends lost 6 bases and 4 bases respectively, with 4 bases between them.

This clonotype was seen many times. The genes are TRBV7-9 and TRBJ2-5, with 11 bases matching TRBD2. The germline V gene encodes CDR1 SEHNR and CDR2 FQNEAQ (reference sequence). There are 15 residues in the CDR3. With 5 bases clipped from V and 4 bases from J, the junction kept 6 bases outside the gene matches. In nucleotides, the CDR3 is TGTGCCAGCAGCCCCCGGCTAGCGGGAGGAGAGACCCAGTACTTC. It encodes CASSPRLAGGETQYF.

This clonotype came up many times. The chain couples TRBV28 to TRBJ2-7, with D unclear. Germline lookup yields CDR1 MDHEN and CDR2 SYDVKM. This CDR3 is built from 14 residues. V lost 7 bases and J 4 bases, leaving 17 bases between the germline ends. CDR3 sequence reads: CASTNLRSSYEQYF. The CDR3 DNA is TGTGCCAGCACCAACTTAAGGAGTTCGTACGAGCAGTACTTC.

This clonotype was counted many times. The rearrangement uses TRBV5-1 and TRBJ2-2; D gene uncertain. The CDR3 consists of 12 residues. Germline V gives CDR1 SGHRS, CDR2 YFSETQ. The V end lost 5 bases, the J end lost 11 bases, and 13 bases lay between the germline ends. The CDR3 reads CASSHSSDELFF. The CDR3 DNA sequence: TGCGCCAGCAGTCACTCTTCCGATGAGCTGTTTTTT.

This clonotype was recorded many times. The V and J genes are TRBV5-1 and TRBJ2-1; D may match TRBD1 or TRBD2 (5 bases each). This CDR3 comprises 14 residues. Trimming left V 4 bases short and J 2 bases short, with 10 bases between. Germline V gene data show CDR1 as SGHRS and CDR2 as YFSETQ. The CDR3 spells CASSRDGPYNEQFF. CDR3 nucleotide sequence: TGCGCCAGCAGCAGGGACGGACCCTACAATGAGCAGTTCTTC.